This T cell receptor beta chain was recovered during a study of cytomegalovirus exposure and HLA in healthy donors (dated by TCRdb to 2015 to 2018). In terms of the full investigation: An earlier analysis of approximately 640 of the donors reported approximately 270 Gb of sequence data and some 120 million unique TCR beta sequences from around 200 million T cells. Roughly 320 gigabases of sequencing data and around 85 million unique TCR sequences made up an early release that covered over 550 HLA-typed donors. Of the roughly 410 genotyped donors, 81% were placed in the genetic ancestry cluster associated with self-reported Caucasian donors. The study was designed to test whether signatures of past pathogen exposure could be identified by cataloging public T cell receptors. The study used immunosequencing to profile the T cell repertoires of approximately 640 subjects and linked those repertoires to cytomegalovirus serostatus. Along with the approximately 650-subject first cohort, a separate validation cohort of over a hundred different subjects was used. To predict cytomegalovirus infection status, the study combined high-throughput TCR immunosequencing, statistical association of individual TCRs with disease status, and machine learning. To study patterns of TCR occurrence, a later analysis re-analyzed previously published TCR beta repertoires from 700 or so donors and added high-resolution HLA genotyping. Rather than using new phenotypic data, the later analysis identified candidate immune exposures from TCR beta sequences and from how often those sequences occurred across donors. In an earlier analysis of roughly 600 of the donors, high-throughput TCR beta sequencing was used to judge whether each TCR beta V gene segment behaved as functional or pseudogenic. Donor age, sex, ethnicity and CMV serostatus were compiled alongside the repertoire data. A later genetic analysis used genome-wide SNP genotypes for about three fifths of the roughly 700 donors, treating that subset as a discovery cohort. All discovery cohort repertoires had been generated using a single sequencing platform. HLA typing covered class I and class II loci at four-digit resolution. Typing coverage varied by locus: roughly 620-630 donors for A, B, C, DRB1 and DQB1; about 520 for DQA1; 606 for DPA1; 400 to 480 for DPB1. Because of strong linkage in the cohort, four to six DR-DQ haplotypes were treated as single units for association and clustering. Among 398 genotyped donors of the cohort, an average of 235,054 unique TCR beta nucleotide sequences were sequenced per donor, 15% to 20% of them non-productive.

As to this clone: The antigen it binds to is not known.

CDR1 MGHRA and CDR2 YSYEKL were looked up in the germline V gene. The CDR3 holds 15 amino acids from the cysteine to the phenylalanine. Only the CDR3 DNA stays, 45 bases, in frame from base 1. The junction shows trimming of 1 base on V and 12 bases on J, and the gene matches do not reach 11 bases of it. The cohort consisted of 600 to 750 healthy bone marrow donors. All cohort members were sampled while nominally healthy, although unrecorded immune exposures were likely present. The donor was CMV seropositive and was included in the group of 250 to 300 seropositive cohort members. A peripheral blood sample was provided by each donor, and peripheral blood mononuclear cells were used for TCR beta sequencing. Genomic DNA was extracted from the blood cell samples with the Qiagen DNeasy Blood Extraction Kit. The protocol used for the library was the immunoSEQ multiplex PCR assay. The multiplex PCR relied on a mix of 60 forward primers for TCR Vbeta segments and 13 reverse primers for TCR Jbeta segments. Amplification of the CDR3 region of rearranged TCR beta genes was performed with a multiplex PCR assay on genomic DNA. Amplified TCR beta libraries were sequenced as 87-base-pair reads on the Illumina HiSeq System. Turning to the authors' computational methods: A later analysis counted about 80 million unique TCR beta chains across the 666 repertoires, and around 9.9 million of these chains were shared by at least two donors. A nearest-neighbor algorithm error-corrected the raw reads and collapsed the reads into unique sequences, merging closely related sequences to remove PCR and sequencing errors. To assign V, D and J gene segments, CDR3 sequences were aligned to IMGT reference sequences. For a sequence to be retained, a match of at least six nucleotides was required to both a V gene segment and a J gene segment. Rearrangements were called productive when the CDR3 lacked stop codons and stayed in frame with V and J; all others were non-productive. CDR3 was defined by IMGT convention, running from the second conserved V-encoded cysteine to the conserved J-encoded phenylalanine. In an earlier analysis of just under 600 of the donors, sequences lacking an unambiguous match to a single V gene segment were excluded. An earlier analysis of several hundred of the donors called V segments functional above 56.7% productive rearrangements and segregating when the between-donor standard deviation exceeded 5%. To diagnose cytomegalovirus status from the catalog of TCR beta chain sequences, a statistical classification framework was built. In a later analysis, V and J genes were assigned by comparing TCR nucleotide sequences against IMGT/GENE-DB human TR gene sequences. A later analysis assigned CDR3 sequences and most-parsimonious VDJ recombination scenarios with the TCRdist pipeline. In a later analysis, each TCR beta chain was defined by its CDR3 amino acid sequence together with its V-gene family, and reads without a unique V-gene family were excluded. To address suspected cross-contamination and a sequencing artifact, a later analysis removed over 500 highly shared, low-generation-probability nucleotide sequences. A later analysis calculated a clonal expansion index for each public chain from normalized within-repertoire ranks of inferred template counts. In a later analysis, generation probabilities were computed using a VDJ recombination model fitted to out-of-frame rearrangements, and the results were checked against IGoR. In a later analysis, TCR-TCR, TCR-HLA and TCR-CMV co-occurrence was scored with hypergeometric tests, and a repertoire-size bias correction was applied to TCR pairs. In a later analysis, false discovery rates were estimated by permuting HLA or CMV assignments 20 times. In a later analysis, co-occurring TCRs were grouped with DBSCAN, and TCRdist sequence similarity was added when clustering was performed within HLA-allele-positive subsets. For co-occurrence clustering, repertoires with fewer than 30,000 or more than 120,000 public chains were excluded, along with roughly 5 repertoires with anomalous nucleotide sharing. Held by TCRdb, this immuneACCESS table contains in-frame sequences only and omits some clones. Under half of the omission traces to an unresolved V gene where checked; the cause of the rest is unknown. V, J and clone size are taken as reported in that table, and D and trimming were inferred from the DNA itself. The sample table records under 70,000 clones. Together, the top ten hold about 2.4% of the sample.

General findings and caveats noted by the study authors: Linkage disequilibrium might explain the correlated functional status among segregating V segments, but an unknown experimental factor could not be ruled out. This cohort had only TCR beta chains sequenced, and the lack of alpha or paired-chain data limited which features could be detected. In a later analysis, the rate of TCR association differed among HLA loci, with DRB1 alleles having the most associated TCRs and HLA-C alleles having the fewest. According to a later analysis, parvovirus B19, influenza, CMV and Epstein-Barr virus appeared linked to several top co-occurrence clusters. Cytomegalovirus status was reported to be diagnosed by the classifier with high specificity and sensitivity in both the original and validation cohorts. Some IMGT-functional V segments, including TRBV6-2 and TRBV6-3, could not be told apart with the 87-base-pair reads, so those segments were excluded. According to a later analysis, most CMV-associated TCR beta chains appeared to be HLA-restricted, and the HLA associations seemed to be driven largely by CMV exposure. In an earlier analysis of fewer than 700 of the donors, most TCR beta V segments appeared in productive rearrangements about 90% or about 30% of the time, broadly matching IMGT annotations. HLA typing was unavailable for some donors at each locus, so association tests used only the typed subset. The sequencing pipeline was judged likely to have produced a cluster of highly shared sequence variants as a technical artifact. Most TCR sequences were observed very rarely across donors, whereas some public TCRs were present in many individuals. The earlier analysis of nearly 600 of the donors excluded some 15 rarely observed V segments, including chromosome 9 orphons, because counts were too low. In vitro tests confirmed that three of the cytomegalovirus-associated TCR beta chains recognize cytomegalovirus antigens. When HLA alleles, especially DR and DQ, strongly co-occurred, TCR associations were difficult to assign to individual alleles. In a later genetic analysis, fewer N-insertions in productive TCRs were reported among donors in an Asian-associated ancestry cluster than the approximately 710-donor mean. Roughly uniform sequencing depth across donors was assumed in presence/absence analyses, although this assumption may not hold. In a later analysis, HLA-associated TCR beta chains showed more clonal expansion and lower generation probabilities than non-associated chains that were equally common. The study gave a list of 150 to 200 TCR beta chains associated with cytomegalovirus. A further reported finding was that TCR beta sequences accurately predicted the HLA-A and HLA-B alleles for most subjects in the first cohort. At a false discovery rate of 0.05, a later analysis linked roughly 17,000 TCR beta sequences to specific HLA alleles. In a later genetic analysis, a missense DCLRE1C variant was associated with V-gene and J-gene trimming of TCR beta chains, and the association was replicated in an independent cohort. It was suggested by the authors that the approach could potentially be generalized to other disease states and immunological phenotypes. CMV serostatus was the only immune exposure information available for the cohort.

The chain employs TRBV4-1 and TRBJ2-1; 8 bases in the middle match TRBD1. The sequence was obtained from a female donor in good health and CMV-seropositive. The sample taken for sequencing was PBMCs. In nucleotides, the sequence is TGCGCCAGCAGCCAAGGGACAGGGCGAGAGGTGGGGCAGTTCTTC. It specifies CASSQGTGREVGQFF.